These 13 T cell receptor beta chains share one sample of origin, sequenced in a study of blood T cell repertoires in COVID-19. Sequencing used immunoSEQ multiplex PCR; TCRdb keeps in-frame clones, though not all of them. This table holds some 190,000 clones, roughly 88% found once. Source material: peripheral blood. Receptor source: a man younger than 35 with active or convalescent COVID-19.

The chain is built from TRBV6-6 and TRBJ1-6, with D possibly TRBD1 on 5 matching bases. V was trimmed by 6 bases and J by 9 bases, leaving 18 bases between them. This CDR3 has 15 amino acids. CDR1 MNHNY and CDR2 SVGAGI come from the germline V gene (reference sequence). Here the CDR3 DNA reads TGTGCCAGCAGGGGGTCCCAGGGTAAGGGTTCACCCCTCCACTTT. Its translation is CASRGSQGKGSPLHF.

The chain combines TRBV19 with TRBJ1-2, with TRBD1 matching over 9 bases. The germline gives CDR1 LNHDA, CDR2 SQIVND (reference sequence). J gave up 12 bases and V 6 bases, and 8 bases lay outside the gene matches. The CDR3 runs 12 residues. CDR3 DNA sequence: TGTGCCAGTAGCAACCGGGACAGGGAAAACACCTTC. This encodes CASSNRDRENTF.

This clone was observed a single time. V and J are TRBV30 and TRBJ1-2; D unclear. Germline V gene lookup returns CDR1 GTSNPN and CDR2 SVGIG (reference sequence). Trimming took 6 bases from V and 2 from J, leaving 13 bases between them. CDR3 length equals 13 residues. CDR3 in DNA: TGTGCCTGCCTTTCGGAGGGAAACTATGGCTACACCTTC. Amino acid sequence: CACLSEGNYGYTF.

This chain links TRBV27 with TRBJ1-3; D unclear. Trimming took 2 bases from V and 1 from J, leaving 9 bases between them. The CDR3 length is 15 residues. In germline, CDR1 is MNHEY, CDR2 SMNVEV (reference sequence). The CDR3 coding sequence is TGTGCCAGCAGTTTACGCCCGGGATCTGGAAACACCATATATTTT. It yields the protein CASSLRPGSGNTIYF.

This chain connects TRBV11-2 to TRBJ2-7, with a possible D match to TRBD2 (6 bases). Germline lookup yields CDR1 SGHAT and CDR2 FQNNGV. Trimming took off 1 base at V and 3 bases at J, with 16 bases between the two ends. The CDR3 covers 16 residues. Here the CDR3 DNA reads TGTGCCAGCAGCTTAGGCATCGCGGGGACCTTCTACGAGCAGTACTTC. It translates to CASSLGIAGTFYEQYF.

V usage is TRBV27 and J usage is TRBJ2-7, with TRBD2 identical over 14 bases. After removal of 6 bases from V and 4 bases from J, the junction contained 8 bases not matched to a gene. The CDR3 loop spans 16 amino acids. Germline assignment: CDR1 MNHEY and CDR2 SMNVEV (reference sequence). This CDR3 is CASSLAGTSGRYEQYF. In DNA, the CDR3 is TGTGCCAGCAGCCTAGCCGGGACTAGCGGGAGATACGAGCAGTACTTC.

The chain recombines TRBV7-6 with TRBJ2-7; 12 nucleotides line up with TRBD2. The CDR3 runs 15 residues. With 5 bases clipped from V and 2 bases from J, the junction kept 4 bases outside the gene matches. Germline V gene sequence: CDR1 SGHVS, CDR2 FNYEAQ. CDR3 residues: CASSALAGGPYEQYF. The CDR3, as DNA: TGTGCCAGCAGCGCCCTAGCGGGAGGGCCCTACGAGCAGTACTTC.

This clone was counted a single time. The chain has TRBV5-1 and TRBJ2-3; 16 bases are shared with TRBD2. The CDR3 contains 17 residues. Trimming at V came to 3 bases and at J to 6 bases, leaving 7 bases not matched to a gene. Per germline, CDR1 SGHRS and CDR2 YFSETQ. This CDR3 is CASSSGLAGGPVDTQYF. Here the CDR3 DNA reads TGCGCCAGCAGCTCGGGACTAGCGGGAGGGCCTGTTGATACGCAGTATTTT.

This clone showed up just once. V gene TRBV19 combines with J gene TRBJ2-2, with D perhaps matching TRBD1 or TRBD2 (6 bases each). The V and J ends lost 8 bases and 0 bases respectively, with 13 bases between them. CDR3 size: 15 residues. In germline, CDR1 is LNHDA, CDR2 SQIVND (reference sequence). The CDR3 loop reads CASRRGRTNTGELFF. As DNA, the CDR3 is TGTGCCAGTCGTAGGGGGAGGACGAACACCGGGGAGCTGTTTTTT.

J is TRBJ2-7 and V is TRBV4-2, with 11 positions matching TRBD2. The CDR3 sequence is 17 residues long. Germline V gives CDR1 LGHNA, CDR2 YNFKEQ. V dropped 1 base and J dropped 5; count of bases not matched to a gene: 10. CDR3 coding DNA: TGTGCCAGCAGCCAAGCACCTAGCGGGAGGACCTTAGACGAGCAGTACTTC. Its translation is CASSQAPSGRTLDEQYF.

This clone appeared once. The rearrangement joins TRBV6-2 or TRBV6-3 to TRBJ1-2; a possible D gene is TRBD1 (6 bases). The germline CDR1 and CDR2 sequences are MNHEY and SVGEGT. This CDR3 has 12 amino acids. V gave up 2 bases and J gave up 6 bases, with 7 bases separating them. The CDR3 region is CASSYPGDGYTF. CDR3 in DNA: TGTGCCAGCAGTTACCCAGGGGATGGCTACACCTTC.

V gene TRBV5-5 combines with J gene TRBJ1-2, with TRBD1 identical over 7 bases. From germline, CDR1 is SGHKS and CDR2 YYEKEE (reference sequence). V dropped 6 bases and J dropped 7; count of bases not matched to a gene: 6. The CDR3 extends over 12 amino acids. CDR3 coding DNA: TGTGCCAGCATCCTTCCAGGGGGTGGCTACACCTTC. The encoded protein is CASILPGGGYTF.

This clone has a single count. The DNA of the CDR3 is TGTGCCAGCTCACCACCGTTGGGAGATAATTCACCCCTCCACTTT. Translation gives CASSPPLGDNSPLHF. This rearrangement joins TRBV18 to TRBJ1-6, with D hard to call. This CDR3 has 15 residues. Between the trimmed V and J ends, which lost 0 bases and 5 bases, there was a span of 8 bases. Per the germline V gene, CDR1 is KGHSH and CDR2 is LQKENI.